One and the same sample provided the 14 T cell receptor beta chains below, sequenced in a study of CD8 T cells in Susac syndrome. Reverse transcription of about 0.45 to 1 ug RNA was performed with random hexamers. Via MiXCR, TCRdb re-called the immunoSEQ multiplex PCR reads, giving one row per CDR3 protein. The sample contains around 110,000 distinct CDR3 sequences, roughly 94% of which appear only once. Material: CD8+ T cells from PBMCs. Receptors were obtained from a human donor with Susac syndrome.

The CDR3 nucleotides read TGTGCCGCCAGACCAGGGGGGCGCGACTACGAGCAGTACTTC. Translating it yields CAARPGGRDYEQYF. The rearrangement links TRBV27 to TRBJ2-7; perhaps TRBD1 as D (7 bases). Germline CDR1 and CDR2: MNHEY and SMNVEV (reference sequence). V shed 11 bases and J shed 3 bases, with 20 bases lying between them. CDR3 length: 14 residues.

The V call is TRBV7-2, the J call TRBJ1-2; D unclear. V was pared by 7 bases and J by 5 bases, with 11 bases between. From germline, CDR1 is SGHTA and CDR2 FQGNSA. There are 12 residues in the CDR3. The CDR3 region is CASNRGQYGYTF. CDR3 sequence (DNA): TGTGCCAGCAACCGAGGGCAGTATGGCTACACCTTC.

This chain uses TRBV5-6 with TRBJ2-6; a possible D gene is TRBD1 (5 bases). CDR3 length: 15 amino acids. From germline, CDR1 is SGHDT and CDR2 YYEEEE. Trimming left V 5 bases short and J 0 bases short, with 9 bases between. CDR3 residues: CASRGQYSGANVLTF. The CDR3 DNA reads as TGTGCCAGCAGGGGGCAGTACTCTGGGGCCAACGTCCTGACTTTC.

V gene TRBV12-3 or TRBV12-4 combines with J gene TRBJ1-4; D not resolved. The V gene lost 1 base and the J gene lost 7 bases, with 7 bases spanning the gap. The CDR3 runs 13 residues. The CDR3 DNA sequence: TGTGCCAGCAGTTTAGGTTGGGCTGAAAAACTGTTTTTT. Amino acids: CASSLGWAEKLFF.

On this clonotype: The junction and the germline gene differ at one end; a read error may be behind it. The V and J genes are TRBV27 and TRBJ2-1; 11 bases are shared with TRBD2. CDR3 size: 14 residues. Germline V gene data show CDR1 as MNHEY and CDR2 as SMNVEV (reference sequence). The CDR3 reads CASSLSLAGAELFF. The CDR3 DNA sequence: TGTGCCAGCAGTTTATCACTAGCGGGGGCCGAGCTGTTCTTC.

This chain's CDR3 is CASSFGQGWYEQYF. In DNA form, the CDR3 reads TGTGCCAGCAGCTTCGGACAGGGGTGGTACGAGCAGTACTTC. The chain links TRBV7-9 to TRBJ2-7, with 9 positions matching TRBD1. The germline CDR1 and CDR2 sequences are SEHNR and FQNEAQ (reference sequence). V was clipped by 3 bases and J by 4 bases; unmatched bases: 4. This CDR3 has 14 residues.

This clonotype was detected a few times. The chain uses TRBV6-6 and TRBJ2-3; D is undetermined. The germline CDR1 and CDR2 sequences are MNHNY and SVGAGI (reference sequence). Trimming cost V 0 bases and J 4 bases, with 2 bases left between them. This CDR3 comprises 12 residues. CDR3: CASSYSPDTQYF. The CDR3 DNA reads as TGTGCCAGCAGTTACTCCCCAGATACGCAGTATTTT.

The CDR3 DNA is TGTGCCATCAGGGTACGACAGCCGAATTCCTACGAGCAGTACTTC. Its protein is CAIRVRQPNSYEQYF. The V and J genes are TRBV10-3 and TRBJ2-7; weak D call: TRBD1 (5 bases). Germline V gene sequence: CDR1 ENHRY, CDR2 SYGVKD. Trimming stripped 6 bases from V and 1 base from J, with 16 bases between. The CDR3 is made up of 15 amino acids.

V is TRBV6-5 and J is TRBJ1-1; D gene ambiguous. Germline CDR1 reads MNHEY; CDR2 reads SVGAGI. The CDR3 loop spans 14 amino acids. Trimming took 4 bases from V and 1 from J, leaving 10 bases between them. This CDR3 is CASSSPGPNTEAFF. The DNA for the CDR3 is TGTGCCAGCAGTTCCCCGGGCCCGAACACTGAAGCTTTCTTT.

This chain connects TRBV19 to TRBJ2-1; a possible D gene is TRBD2 (6 bases). Trimming cost V 6 bases and J 3 bases, with 18 bases left between them. The CDR3 loop spans 16 amino acids. Germline CDR1 reads LNHDA; CDR2 reads SQIVND (reference sequence). In DNA, the CDR3 is TGTGCCAGTAGCGAATATGGGGGGAAGGGCTACAATGAGCAGTTCTTC. Its translation: CASSEYGGKGYNEQFF.

V gene TRBV7-9 combines with J gene TRBJ2-1, with D possibly being TRBD1 (5 bases). This CDR3 is 16 amino acids long. Germline V gene sequence: CDR1 SEHNR, CDR2 FQNEAQ (reference sequence). The V and J ends lost 5 bases and 0 bases respectively, with 14 bases between them. The CDR3 reads CASSTRQQSSYNEQFF. The DNA for the CDR3 is TGTGCCAGCAGCACGAGACAGCAGAGCTCCTACAATGAGCAGTTCTTC.

Worth noting for this clonotype: This could be a read error, since a much larger clone is one nucleotide away. The chain couples TRBV7-9 to TRBJ1-1, with D unclear. With 4 bases removed from V and 4 bases from J, the gap between germline ends came to 4 bases. This CDR3 has 11 residues. The V gene's germline CDR1 is SEHNR and CDR2 FQNEAQ (reference sequence). For the CDR3, the DNA is TGTGCCAGCAGCTGGGGCACTGAAGCTTTCTTT. Translating it yields CASSWGTEAFF.

The chain carries TRBV7-9 and TRBJ1-1; possibly TRBD1 for D (5 bases). The CDR3 sequence is 15 residues long. Germline CDR1 is SEHNR and CDR2 is FQNEAQ (reference sequence). Trimming cost V 5 bases and J 3 bases, with 16 bases left between them. The CDR3 is CASSPGAGLDTEAFF. The CDR3 DNA reads TGTGCCAGCAGCCCCGGGGCAGGGTTGGACACTGAAGCTTTCTTT.

The chain uses TRBV11-2 and TRBJ2-1; no reliable D call. The V gene lost 5 bases and the J gene lost 2 bases, with 10 bases spanning the gap. The CDR3 length is 14 residues. Germline V gives CDR1 SGHAT, CDR2 FQNNGV. The CDR3 spells CASSPQVPYNEQFF. The CDR3, as DNA: TGTGCCAGCAGCCCACAAGTTCCCTACAATGAGCAGTTCTTC. The full variable domain, rest sourced from reference TRBV11-2 and TRBJ2-1, is EAGVAQSPRYKIIEKRQSVAFWCNPISGHATLYWYQQILGQGPKLLIQFQNNGVVDDSQLPKDRFSAERLKGVDSTLKIQPAKLEDSAVYLCASSPQVPYNEQFFGPGTRLTVL.